This TCR beta chain was sequenced in a study of cytomegalovirus exposure and HLA in healthy donors (dated by TCRdb to between 2016 and 2019). With regard to the full study: An earlier analysis of some 550 of the donors reported more than 250 Gb of sequence data and 117 million unique TCR beta sequences from about 179 million T cells. About 310 gigabases of sequencing data and 80 million or so unique TCR sequences were included in an early release covering several hundred HLA-typed donors. Typing coverage varied by locus: roughly 629-630 donors for A, B, C, DRB1 and DQB1; 522 for DQA1; 600 to 610 for DPA1; approximately 470 for DPB1. The study combined high-throughput TCR immunosequencing, statistical association of individual TCRs with disease status, and machine learning to predict cytomegalovirus infection status. Using immunosequencing, the study profiled T cell repertoires from around 670 subjects and related those repertoires to cytomegalovirus serostatus. HLA typing covered class I and class II loci at four-digit resolution. In a later genetic analysis, genome-wide SNP genotypes for about three fifths of the roughly 670 donors were used, and that subset was treated as a discovery cohort. Across around 400 genotyped donors of the cohort, an average of roughly 230,000 unique TCR beta nucleotide sequences per donor were sequenced, and roughly a sixth of those sequences were non-productive. A later analysis re-examined previously published TCR beta repertoires from just over 650 donors and added high-resolution HLA genotyping to investigate patterns of TCR occurrence. Donor age, sex, ethnicity and CMV serostatus were collected together with the repertoire data. Five DR-DQ haplotypes were handled as single units for association and clustering because linkage in the cohort was strong. An earlier analysis of more than 450 of the donors used high-throughput TCR beta sequencing to judge whether each TCR beta V gene segment behaved as functional or pseudogenic. Besides the first cohort of some 670 subjects, a separate validation cohort made up of over 100 different subjects was used. In the later analysis, no new phenotypic data were used to find candidate immune exposures; instead, reliance was placed on TCR beta sequences and their occurrence across donors. Every discovery cohort repertoire had been produced on one sequencing platform. The aim of the study was to test whether cataloging public T cell receptors could identify signatures of past pathogen exposure. The genetic ancestry cluster associated with self-reported Caucasian donors included 81% of the roughly 390 genotyped donors.

The cohort was made up of 666 healthy bone marrow donors. All cohort members were sampled while nominally healthy, although unrecorded immune exposures were likely present. The donor tested CMV seropositive and was one of the 289 seropositive cohort members. A peripheral blood sample was collected from each donor, and TCR beta sequencing was performed on peripheral blood mononuclear cells. The Qiagen DNeasy Blood Extraction Kit was used to extract genomic DNA from the blood cell samples. Regarding this clone: Its specific antigen is unknown. No base quality values were provided; no much bigger clone lies one nucleotide off.

Receptors were amplified or captured by the immunoSEQ multiplex PCR assay. For the multiplex PCR, a mixture combining 60 forward primers for TCR Vbeta segments and 13 reverse primers for TCR Jbeta segments was used. A multiplex PCR assay on genomic DNA amplified the CDR3 region of rearranged TCR beta genes. On the Illumina HiSeq System, the amplified TCR beta libraries were sequenced as 87-base-pair reads. Regarding the original processing steps: A later analysis tallied tens of millions of unique TCR beta chains across the approximately 670 repertoires, and approximately 11 million of those chains were shared by two or more donors. Raw reads were error-corrected and collapsed into unique sequences with a nearest-neighbor algorithm that merged closely related sequences to remove PCR and sequencing errors. To assign V, D and J gene segments, CDR3 sequences were aligned to IMGT reference sequences. For a sequence to be retained, a match of at least six nucleotides was required to both a V gene segment and a J gene segment. Rearrangements were called productive when the CDR3 lacked stop codons and stayed in frame with V and J; all others were non-productive. Following IMGT convention, CDR3 was defined as the stretch from the second conserved V-encoded cysteine up to the conserved J-encoded phenylalanine. Sequences without an unambiguous match to a single V gene segment were excluded from the earlier analysis of several hundred of the donors. An earlier analysis of fewer than 650 of the donors classified V segments as functional when productive rearrangements were above 56.7% and as segregating when the standard deviation between donors was above 5%. A statistical classification framework was built to diagnose cytomegalovirus status from the catalog of TCR beta chain sequences. V and J gene assignment, in a later analysis, came from comparing TCR nucleotide sequences with IMGT/GENE-DB human TR gene sequences. In a later analysis, CDR3 sequences and most-parsimonious VDJ recombination scenarios were assigned using the TCRdist pipeline. In a later analysis, each TCR beta chain was defined by its CDR3 amino acid sequence together with its V-gene family, and reads without a unique V-gene family were excluded. As a way to deal with suspected cross-contamination and a sequencing artifact, a later analysis dropped roughly 600 nucleotide sequences that were highly shared and had low generation probability. A later analysis calculated a clonal expansion index for each public chain from normalized within-repertoire ranks of inferred template counts. Generation probabilities in a later analysis came from a VDJ recombination model fitted to out-of-frame rearrangements, and those results were checked against IGoR. A later analysis scored TCR-TCR, TCR-HLA and TCR-CMV co-occurrence with hypergeometric tests, applying a repertoire-size bias correction to TCR pairs. To estimate false discovery rates, a later analysis permuted the HLA or CMV assignments 20 times. In a later analysis, co-occurring TCRs were grouped using DBSCAN, and TCRdist sequence similarity was added for clustering within HLA-allele-positive subsets. Repertoires with fewer than 30,000 or more than 120,000 public chains were left out of co-occurrence clustering, as were a handful of repertoires with anomalous nucleotide sharing. TCRdb mirrors the immuneACCESS table, restricted to in-frame sequences. Some clones are absent from its copies; in checked studies, under half trace to an unresolved V gene, and the reason for the others is unknown. From that table come the V and J calls and clone size; the DNA was used to work out D and trimming. A total of about 140,000 clones appear in this sample, nearly 70% of them only once. The ten largest clones add up to roughly a tenth of the sample.

As encoded in the germline V gene, CDR1 is MNHNS while CDR2 is SASEGT. The CDR3 contains 14 residues, cysteine and phenylalanine counted. Just CDR3 DNA is preserved here, 42 bases in frame from base 1. The junction carries 10 bases between V and J, which are trimmed by 6 bases and 0 bases respectively. Here is what the overall study found, with its caveats: The presence/absence analyses assumed that sequencing depth was roughly uniform across donors, and that assumption may not be true. Linkage disequilibrium might explain the correlated functional status among segregating V segments, but an unknown experimental factor could not be ruled out. In a later analysis, most CMV-associated TCR beta chains were found to appear HLA-restricted, with HLA associations seemingly driven largely by CMV exposure. An earlier analysis of 450 to 750 of the donors showed that most TCR beta V segments appeared in productive rearrangements either about 90% or about 30% of the time, which broadly matched IMGT annotations. A later genetic analysis associated a missense DCLRE1C variant with V-gene and J-gene trimming of TCR beta chains, and an independent cohort replicated the association. A later analysis reported that several top co-occurrence clusters appeared linked to parvovirus B19, influenza, CMV and Epstein-Barr virus. The earlier analysis of approximately 590 of the donors excluded about 16 rarely observed V segments, including chromosome 9 orphons, because counts were too low. In a later genetic analysis, fewer N-insertions in productive TCRs were reported among donors in an Asian-associated ancestry cluster than the roughly 670-donor mean. The classifier was reported to diagnose cytomegalovirus status with high specificity and sensitivity in both the original cohort and the validation cohort. A further reported finding was that TCR beta sequences accurately predicted the HLA-A and HLA-B alleles for most subjects in the first cohort. Only TCR beta chains were sequenced in this cohort, and the absence of alpha or paired-chain data limited detectable features. When HLA alleles, especially DR and DQ, strongly co-occurred, attributing TCR associations to individual alleles was difficult. Because HLA typing was unavailable for some donors at each locus, only the typed subset was used in association tests. The study listed 150 to 200 TCR beta chains as associated with cytomegalovirus. A cluster of highly shared sequence variants was judged likely to represent a technical artifact of the sequencing pipeline. While some public TCRs were present in many individuals, most TCR sequences turned up only very rarely across donors. Some IMGT-functional V segments, including TRBV6-2 and TRBV6-3, could not be told apart with the 87-base-pair reads, so those segments were excluded. According to a later analysis, TCR association rates differed among HLA loci, with DRB1 alleles showing the most associated TCRs and HLA-C alleles showing the fewest. A few of the identified cytomegalovirus-associated TCR beta chains were confirmed in vitro to be specific for cytomegalovirus antigens. At a false discovery rate of 0.05, a later analysis linked around 17,000 TCR beta sequences to specific HLA alleles. The authors suggested that the approach could potentially be extended to other disease states and immunological phenotypes. Immune exposure information for the cohort was limited to CMV serostatus. Compared with equally common non-associated chains, HLA-associated TCR beta chains in a later analysis were more clonally expanded and had lower generation probabilities.

Specimen: PBMCs. This receptor was identified in a man younger than 45 in good health and CMV-seropositive. The V gene is TRBV6-1 and the J gene is TRBJ2-3, with no confidently assigned D gene. CDR3 region: CASSLPLSTDTQYF. The DNA sequence is TGTGCCAGCAGCCTACCGCTTAGCACAGATACGCAGTATTTT.